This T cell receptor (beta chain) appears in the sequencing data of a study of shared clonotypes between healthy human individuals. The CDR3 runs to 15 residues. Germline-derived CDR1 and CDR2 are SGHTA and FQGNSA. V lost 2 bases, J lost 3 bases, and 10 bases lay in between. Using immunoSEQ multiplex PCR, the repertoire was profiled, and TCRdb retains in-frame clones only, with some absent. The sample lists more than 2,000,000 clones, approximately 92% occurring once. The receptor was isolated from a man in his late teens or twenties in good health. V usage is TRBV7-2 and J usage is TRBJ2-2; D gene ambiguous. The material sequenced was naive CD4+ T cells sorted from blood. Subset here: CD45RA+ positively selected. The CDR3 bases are TGTGCCAGCAGCTTAAGGCGGATCCACACCGGGGAGCTGTTTTTT. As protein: CASSLRRIHTGELFF.